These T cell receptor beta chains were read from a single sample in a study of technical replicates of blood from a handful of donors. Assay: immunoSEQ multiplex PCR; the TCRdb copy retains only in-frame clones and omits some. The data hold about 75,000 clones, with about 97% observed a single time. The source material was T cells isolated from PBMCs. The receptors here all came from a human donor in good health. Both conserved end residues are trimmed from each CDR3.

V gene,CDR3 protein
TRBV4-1,ASSQWETGSSGANVLT
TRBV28,ASMKLYGGFTDTQY
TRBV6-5,ASSPPTGTDTQY
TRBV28,AIAGNYGYT
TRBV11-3,ASSLDRVSNSPLH
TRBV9,ASSRAGGISGNTIY
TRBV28,ASSTLGEGYGYT
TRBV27,ASSLAGGNTEAF
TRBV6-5,ASTQGGEQY
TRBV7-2,ASSLRAGGSSYEQY
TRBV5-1,ASSLAPGIETQY
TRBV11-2,ASSLTRAGTGNSPLH
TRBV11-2,ASSLGRGLPTQETQY
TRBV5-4,ASRQEVRETQY
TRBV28,ASIGTVYNSPLH
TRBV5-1,ASSHGIGGLQETQY
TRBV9,ASSVATGLAVRSTDTQY
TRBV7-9,ASTPPPSGAPGELF
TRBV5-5,ASSLKGQGAGYT
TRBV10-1,ASSILRGQGASDFNSPLH
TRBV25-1,ASRTSGSPEGQY
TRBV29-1,SVRNGGGDSYNEQF
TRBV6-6,ASSYSEVTEAF
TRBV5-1,ASSIDRLYGYT
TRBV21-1,ASSKVLGEETQY
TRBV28,ASGLAGGLDEQF
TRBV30,AWTSGMTQY
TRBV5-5,ASSSTTRQGITGRYT
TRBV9,ASSPELSDYGYT
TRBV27,ASSLAGKGQPQH
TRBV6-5,ASRKLAGDYNEQF
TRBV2,ASSGIGLAAYNEQF
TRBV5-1,ASSLRGIAGVSGQIKNIQY
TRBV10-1,ASSAAGAGTEAF
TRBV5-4,ASSSFRSSGSSHSYEQY
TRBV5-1,ASSPNARAANEKLF
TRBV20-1,SADSSGELF
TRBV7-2,ASSSHGFPNTEAF